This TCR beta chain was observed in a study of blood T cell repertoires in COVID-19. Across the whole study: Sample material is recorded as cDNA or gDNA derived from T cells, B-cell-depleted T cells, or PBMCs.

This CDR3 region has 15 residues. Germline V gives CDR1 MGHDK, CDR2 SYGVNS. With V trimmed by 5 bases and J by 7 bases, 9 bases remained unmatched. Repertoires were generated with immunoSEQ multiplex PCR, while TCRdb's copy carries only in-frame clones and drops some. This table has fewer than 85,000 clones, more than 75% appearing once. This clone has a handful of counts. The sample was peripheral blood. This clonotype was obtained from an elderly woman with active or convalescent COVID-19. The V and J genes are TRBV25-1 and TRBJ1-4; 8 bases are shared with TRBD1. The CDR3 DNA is TGTGCCAGCAGTCGCCTGACAGGGGACGTTGAAAAACTGTTTTTT. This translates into CASSRLTGDVEKLFF. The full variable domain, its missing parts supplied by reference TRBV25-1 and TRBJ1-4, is EADIYQTPRYLVIGTGKKITLECSQTMGHDKMYWYQQDPGMELHLIHYSYGVNSTEKGDLSSESTVSRIRTEHFPLTLESARPSHTSQYLCASSRLTGDVEKLFFGSGTQLSVL.